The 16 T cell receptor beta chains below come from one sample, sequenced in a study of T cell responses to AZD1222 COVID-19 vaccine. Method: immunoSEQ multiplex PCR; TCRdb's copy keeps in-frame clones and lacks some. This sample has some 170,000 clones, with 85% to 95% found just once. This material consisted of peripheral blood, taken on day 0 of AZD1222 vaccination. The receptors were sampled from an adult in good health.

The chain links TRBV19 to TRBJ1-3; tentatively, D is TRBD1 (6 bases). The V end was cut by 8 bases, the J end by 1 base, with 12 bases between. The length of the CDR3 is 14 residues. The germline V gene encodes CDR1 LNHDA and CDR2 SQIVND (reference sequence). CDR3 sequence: CASGWGASGNTIYF. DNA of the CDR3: TGTGCCAGTGGTTGGGGGGCTTCTGGAAACACCATATATTTT.

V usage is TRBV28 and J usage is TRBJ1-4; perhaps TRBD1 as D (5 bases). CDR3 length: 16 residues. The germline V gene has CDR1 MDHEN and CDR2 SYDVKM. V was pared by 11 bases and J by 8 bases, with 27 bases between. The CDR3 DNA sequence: TGTGCCGCAGCCAAAGGGGACCTTCCCCCCTCAGAAAAACTGTTTTTT. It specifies CAAAKGDLPPSEKLFF. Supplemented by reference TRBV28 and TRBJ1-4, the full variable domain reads DVKVTQSSRYLVKRTGEKVFLECVQDMDHENMFWYRQDPGLGLRLIYFSYDVKMKEKGDIPEGYSVSREKKERFSLILESASTNQTSMYLCAAAKGDLPPSEKLFFGSGTQLSVL.

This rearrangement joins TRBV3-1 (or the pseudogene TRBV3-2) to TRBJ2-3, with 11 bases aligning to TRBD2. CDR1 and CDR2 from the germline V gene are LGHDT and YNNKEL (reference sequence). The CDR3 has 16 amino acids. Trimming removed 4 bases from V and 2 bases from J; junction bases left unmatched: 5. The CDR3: CASSLFSGGATDTQYF. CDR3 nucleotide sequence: TGTGCCAGCAGCCTGTTTAGCGGGGGGGCCACAGATACGCAGTATTTT.

The CDR3 DNA is TGTGCCAGCAGCTTAGAGGGCTCGGTAACCGAGCAGTACTTC. Encoded protein: CASSLEGSVTEQYF. The chain recombines TRBV7-8 with TRBJ2-7; no definite D call. Germline V lookup: CDR1 SGHVS, CDR2 FQNEAQ. Trimming shortened V by 1 base and J by 6 bases, and 13 bases separated the two germline ends. The CDR3 totals 14 residues. Full variable domain (missing parts from reference TRBV7-8 and TRBJ2-7): GAGVSQSPRYKVAKRGQDVALRCDPISGHVSLFWYQQALGQGPEFLTYFQNEAQLDKSGLPSDRFFAERPEGSVSTLKIQRTQQEDSAVYLCASSLEGSVTEQYFGPGTRLTVT.

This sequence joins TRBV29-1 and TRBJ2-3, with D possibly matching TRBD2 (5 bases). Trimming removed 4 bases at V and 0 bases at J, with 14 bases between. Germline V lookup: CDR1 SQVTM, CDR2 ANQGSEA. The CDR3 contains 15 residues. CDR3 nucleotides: TGCAGCGTTGCGCCTAGCAGAGCTAGCACAGATACGCAGTATTTT. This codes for CSVAPSRASTDTQYF.

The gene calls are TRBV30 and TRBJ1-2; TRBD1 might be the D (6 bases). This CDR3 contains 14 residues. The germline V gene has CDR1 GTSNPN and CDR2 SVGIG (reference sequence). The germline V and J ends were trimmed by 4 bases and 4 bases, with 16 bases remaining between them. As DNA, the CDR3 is TGTGCCTGGACCCCCCAGGGGCAAGGCTATGGCTACACCTTC. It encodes CAWTPQGQGYGYTF.

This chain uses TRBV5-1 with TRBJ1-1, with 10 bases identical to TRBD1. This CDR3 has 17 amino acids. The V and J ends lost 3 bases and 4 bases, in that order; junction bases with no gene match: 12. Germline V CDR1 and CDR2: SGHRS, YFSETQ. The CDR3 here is CASSSPTGGAGSTEAFF. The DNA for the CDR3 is TGCGCCAGCAGCTCTCCGACAGGGGGCGCAGGTAGCACTGAAGCTTTCTTT.

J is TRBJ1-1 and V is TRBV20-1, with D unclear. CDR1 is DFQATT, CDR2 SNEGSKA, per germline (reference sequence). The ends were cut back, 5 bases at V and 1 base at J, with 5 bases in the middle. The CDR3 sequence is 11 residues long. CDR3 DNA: TGCAGTGCTCAAGGGAACACTGAAGCTTTCTTT. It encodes CSAQGNTEAFF.

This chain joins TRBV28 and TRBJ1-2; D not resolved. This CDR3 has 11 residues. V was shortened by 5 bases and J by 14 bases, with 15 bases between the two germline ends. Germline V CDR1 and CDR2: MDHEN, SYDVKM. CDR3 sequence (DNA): TGTGCCAGCAGTGAGAAAGGGAGTAGTACCTTC. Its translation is CASSEKGSSTF.

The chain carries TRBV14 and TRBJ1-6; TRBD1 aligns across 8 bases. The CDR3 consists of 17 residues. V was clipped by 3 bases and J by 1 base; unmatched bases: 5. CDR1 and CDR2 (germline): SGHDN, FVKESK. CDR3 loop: CASSQTGVASYNSPLHF. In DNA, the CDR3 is TGTGCCAGCAGCCAGACAGGGGTAGCGTCCTATAATTCACCCCTCCACTTT.

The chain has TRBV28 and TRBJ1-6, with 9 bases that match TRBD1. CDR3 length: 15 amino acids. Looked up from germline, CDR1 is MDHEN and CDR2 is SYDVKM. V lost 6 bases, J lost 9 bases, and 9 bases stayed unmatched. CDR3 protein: CASRERQGVISPLHF. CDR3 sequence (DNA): TGTGCCAGCAGGGAACGACAGGGGGTAATTTCACCCCTCCACTTT.

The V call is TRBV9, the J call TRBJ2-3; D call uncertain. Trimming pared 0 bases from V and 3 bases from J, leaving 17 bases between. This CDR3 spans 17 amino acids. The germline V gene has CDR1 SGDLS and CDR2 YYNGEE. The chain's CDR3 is CASSVEGSWASTDTQYF. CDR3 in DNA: TGTGCCAGCAGCGTAGAAGGTTCCTGGGCGAGTACAGATACGCAGTATTTT.

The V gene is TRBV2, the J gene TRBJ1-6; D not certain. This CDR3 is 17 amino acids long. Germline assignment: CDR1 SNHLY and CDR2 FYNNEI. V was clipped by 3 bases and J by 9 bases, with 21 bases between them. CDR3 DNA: TGTGCCAGCAGTGACTTTGTAGGGCCGGGGAGGGCTTCACCCCTCCACTTT. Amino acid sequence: CASSDFVGPGRASPLHF.

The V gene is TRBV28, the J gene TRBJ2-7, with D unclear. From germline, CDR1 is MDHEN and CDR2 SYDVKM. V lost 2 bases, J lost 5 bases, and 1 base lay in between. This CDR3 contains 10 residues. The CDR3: CASSLNEQYF. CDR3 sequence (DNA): TGTGCCAGCAGTTTAAACGAGCAGTACTTC.

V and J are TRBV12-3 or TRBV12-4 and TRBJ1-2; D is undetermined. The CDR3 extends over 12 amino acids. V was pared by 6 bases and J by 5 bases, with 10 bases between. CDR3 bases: TGTGCCAGCAGCTTAAAGGTGTATGGCTACACCTTC. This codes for CASSLKVYGYTF.

The chain's CDR3 is CASSLNRGLPFSNEQFF. In DNA, the CDR3 is TGTGCCAGCAGCTTGAACAGGGGGCTCCCGTTTAGCAATGAGCAGTTCTTC. This chain connects TRBV5-6 to TRBJ2-1, with 9 bases fitting TRBD1. This CDR3 is 17 amino acids long. Trimming at V came to 1 base and at J to 6 bases, leaving 11 bases not matched to a gene. Germline assignment: CDR1 SGHDT and CDR2 YYEEEE. Based on the CDR3 plus reference TRBV5-6 and TRBJ2-1, the full variable domain is DAGVTQSPTHLIKTRGQQVTLRCSPKSGHDTVSWYQQALGQGPQFIFQYYEEEERQRGNFPDRFSGHQFPNYSSELNVNALLLGDSALYLCASSLNRGLPFSNEQFFGPGTRLTVL.